The clone carrying this T cell receptor (beta chain) was seen a handful of times. This specimen belongs to a study of blood T cells in healthy people across ages. The CDR3 is made up of 16 amino acids. Germline V gives CDR1 SGHVS, CDR2 FNYEAQ. Trimming at V came to 3 bases and at J to 4 bases, leaving 7 bases not matched to a gene. A second PCR of 7 to 11 cycles used a sample-barcoded 5' primer and a J-beta primer mix. TCRdb ran MiXCR on the 5' RACE reads and lists one entry per CDR3 protein. The table records 700,000 or so distinct CDR3 sequences, about 24% of them present only once. The sequenced material came from blood. The source of this sequence is a man in his 70s in good health. The V gene is TRBV7-6, the J gene TRBJ2-3; 10 bases are a match to TRBD2. This CDR3 is CASSLASSGRADTQYF. The CDR3 DNA sequence: TGTGCCAGCAGCTTGGCCTCTAGCGGGAGAGCAGATACGCAGTATTTT.